These 15 T cell receptor beta chains came from one sample sequenced in a study of Tregs in tolerant kidney transplant recipients. Mixed chimerism was transient after nonmyeloablative marrow transplants from related graft donors. Libraries were prepared by immunoSEQ multiplex PCR; TCRdb keeps only in-frame clonotypes and omits some of them. The sample contains tens of thousands of clones, 90% to 95% of which appear only once. The sample here was CD4+ T cells from blood (PBMCs), taken 12 months after the transplant. Source of these receptors: a human patient who received a combined kidney and bone marrow transplant. The graft donor may have contributed some T cells.

The V gene is TRBV19, the J gene TRBJ1-2, with D possibly TRBD1 on 5 matching bases. V was trimmed by 3 bases and J by 4 bases, leaving 12 bases between them. CDR1 and CDR2 from the germline V gene are LNHDA and SQIVND (reference sequence). This CDR3 contains 14 residues. The chain's CDR3 is CASSMGLGPYGYTF. CDR3 nucleotides: TGTGCCAGTAGTATGGGGCTCGGGCCCTATGGCTACACCTTC. The complete variable domain, with remaining parts taken from reference TRBV19 and TRBJ1-2, reads DGGITQSPKYLFRKEGQNVTLSCEQNLNHDAMYWYRQDPGQGLRLIYYSQIVNDFQKGDIAEGYSVSREKKESFPLTVTSAQKNPTAFYLCASSMGLGPYGYTFGSGTRLTVV.

This chain links TRBV5-6 with TRBJ2-7; D gene ambiguous. This CDR3 comprises 17 residues. Between the trimmed V and J ends, which lost 3 bases and 3 bases, there was a span of 22 bases. Germline values: CDR1 SGHDT, CDR2 YYEEEE. As DNA, the CDR3 is TGTGCCAGCAGCTGGCAGAAAAGGCTCGGAGCGATCTACGAGCAGTACTTC. It encodes CASSWQKRLGAIYEQYF.

The CDR3 spells CASSSQTGEPRIRGNEQFF. The CDR3 coding sequence is TGTGCCAGCAGCTCCCAGACAGGGGAACCCCGAATTAGGGGCAATGAGCAGTTCTTC. The V call is TRBV7-3, the J call TRBJ2-1, with 8 bases fitting TRBD1. The junction had 20 bases not matched to a gene; V was cut back by 4 bases and J by 6 bases. CDR3 length equals 19 residues. Germline loops: CDR1 SGHTA, CDR2 FQGTGA.

The rearrangement links TRBV5-1 to TRBJ2-1; unclear D gene. Between the trimmed V and J ends, which lost 2 bases and 1 base, there was a span of 4 bases. This CDR3 is 13 amino acids long. Germline CDR1 reads SGHRS; CDR2 reads YFSETQ. Here the CDR3 DNA reads TGCGCCAGCAGCTTCCTATCCTACAATGAGCAGTTCTTC. Its protein is CASSFLSYNEQFF.

V and J are TRBV27 and TRBJ2-7, with D possibly being TRBD1 (6 bases). The V and J ends lost 7 bases and 2 bases respectively, with 21 bases between them. CDR1 MNHEY and CDR2 SMNVEV come from the germline V gene (reference sequence). The CDR3 loop spans 16 amino acids. CDR3 in DNA: TGTGCCAGCAAATTGGGGGAGACAGGCGCTACCTACGAGCAGTACTTC. Translation: CASKLGETGATYEQYF.

In this sample, this clone turned up once. The CDR3 loop reads CASIPFGGRGATNTGELFF. The CDR3 nucleotides read TGTGCCAGCATCCCCTTTGGTGGGCGGGGGGCCACGAACACCGGGGAGCTGTTTTTT. V is TRBV27 and J is TRBJ2-2; 8 bases are a match to TRBD2. The ends lost 7 bases at V and 0 bases at J; junction bases unmatched: 16. This CDR3 has 19 amino acids. Per germline, CDR1 MNHEY and CDR2 SMNVEV (reference sequence).

This chain connects TRBV5-1 to TRBJ2-3; TRBD2 might be the D (6 bases). Germline lookup yields CDR1 SGHRS and CDR2 YFSETQ. The CDR3 is 14 residues long. Trimming cost V 0 bases and J 5 bases, with 10 bases left between them. The CDR3 DNA follows: TGCGCCAGCAGCTTGGGGAGCGGGCTAGATACGCAGTATTTT. Protein: CASSLGSGLDTQYF.

The V gene is TRBV9, the J gene TRBJ1-1; D might be TRBD1 (5 bases). Trimming left V 0 bases short and J 3 bases short, with 18 bases between. The CDR3 sequence is 17 residues long. Germline CDR1 SGDLS, CDR2 YYNGEE. The CDR3 protein is CASSVDPFGGADTEAFF. In DNA form, the CDR3 reads TGTGCCAGCAGCGTAGACCCATTCGGAGGGGCGGACACTGAAGCTTTCTTT. The full variable domain, in which reference TRBV9 and TRBJ1-1 provide the parts outside the CDR3, is DSGVTQTPKHLITATGQRVTLRCSPRSGDLSVYWYQQSLDQGLQFLIQYYNGEERAKGNILERFSAQQFPDLHSELNLSSLELGDSALYFCASSVDPFGGADTEAFFGQGTRLTVV.

The gene calls are TRBV5-4 and TRBJ2-3; D is perhaps TRBD2 (7 bases). V was cut by 4 bases and J by 3 bases, with 15 bases left in between. CDR1 and CDR2 from the germline V gene are SGHNT and YYREEE (reference sequence). CDR3 length equals 15 residues. CDR3 in amino acids: CASSLGGQRTDTQYF. The CDR3 DNA reads as TGTGCCAGCAGCCTGGGGGGGCAGAGGACAGATACGCAGTATTTT.

This clone was seen just once. The V call is TRBV21-1, the J call TRBJ2-7; no check of the table's D call, TRBD1, against the DNA was made. TRBV21-1 is given as a pseudogene. This CDR3 has 13 amino acids. In DNA form, the CDR3 reads TGTGCCAGCCTGAGACAGGGGCGTTACGAGCAGTACTTC. Translated: CASLRQGRYEQYF.

V usage is TRBV7-3 and J usage is TRBJ2-3, with no clear D. V gave up 4 bases and J gave up 0 bases, with 17 bases separating them. The CDR3 spans 17 residues. Germline CDR1 reads SGHTA; CDR2 reads FQGTGA. CDR3 in DNA: TGTGCCAGCAGCTCGCTATTGGGCAGCCAGAGCACAGATACGCAGTATTTT. This translates into CASSSLLGSQSTDTQYF.

The V call is TRBV7-9, the J call TRBJ2-1, with D possibly TRBD2 on 6 matching bases. Germline loops: CDR1 SEHNR, CDR2 FQNEAQ (reference sequence). Trimming stripped 1 base from V and 3 bases from J, with 13 bases between. This CDR3 is 16 amino acids long. CDR3 sequence reads: CASSLVVGGVYNEQFF. CDR3 DNA: TGTGCCAGCAGCTTAGTTGTGGGAGGAGTCTACAATGAGCAGTTCTTC.

V is TRBV5-4 and J is TRBJ2-5, with 10 nucleotides matching TRBD2. Trimming cost V 2 bases and J 2 bases; bases outside gene matches: 3. CDR3 length: 15 residues. CDR1 is SGHNT, CDR2 YYREEE, per germline (reference sequence). The CDR3 sequence: CASSFTSGVQETQYF. For the CDR3, the DNA is TGTGCCAGCAGCTTTACTAGCGGGGTTCAAGAGACCCAGTACTTC.

The chain uses TRBV5-1 and TRBJ2-5, with 7 positions matching TRBD2. J was trimmed by 2 bases and V by 1 base; bases with no gene match: 2. This CDR3 contains 14 residues. Germline-derived CDR1 and CDR2 are SGHRS and YFSETQ. CDR3 sequence reads: CASSLWEGQETQYF. The CDR3 nucleotides read TGCGCCAGCAGCTTGTGGGAGGGGCAAGAGACCCAGTACTTC.

This sequence joins TRBV5-1 and TRBJ2-7, with 9 bases aligning to TRBD2. The trim removed 0 bases at V and 1 base at J, leaving 2 bases unmatched. Germline V gene data show CDR1 as SGHRS and CDR2 as YFSETQ. The CDR3 contains 15 residues. The CDR3 region has the DNA TGCGCCAGCAGCTTGGGACTAGCGGAGTCCTACGAGCAGTACTTC. It codes for CASSLGLAESYEQYF.